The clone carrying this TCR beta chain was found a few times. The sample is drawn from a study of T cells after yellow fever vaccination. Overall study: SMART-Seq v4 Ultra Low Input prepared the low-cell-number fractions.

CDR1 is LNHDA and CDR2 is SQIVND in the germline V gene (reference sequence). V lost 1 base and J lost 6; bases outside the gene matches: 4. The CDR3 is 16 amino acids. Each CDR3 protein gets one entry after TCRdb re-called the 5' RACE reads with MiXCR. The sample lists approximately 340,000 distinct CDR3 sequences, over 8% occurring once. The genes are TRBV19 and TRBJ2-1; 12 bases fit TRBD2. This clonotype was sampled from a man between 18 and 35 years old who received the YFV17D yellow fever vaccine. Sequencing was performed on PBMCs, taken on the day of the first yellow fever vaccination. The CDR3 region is CASSIVWTSGVNEQFF. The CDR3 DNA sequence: TGTGCCAGTAGTATAGTATGGACTAGCGGGGTCAATGAGCAGTTCTTC.